The clone carrying this TCR beta chain came up many times. Antigen: not known. TCRdb re-analysed the reads in MiXCR, keeping a single row per CDR3 protein. The sample includes hundreds of thousands of distinct CDR3 sequences, 32% of them seen just once. The data belong to a study of T cell repertoires in cytomegalovirus infection. CDR3 size: 13 residues. The germline V and J ends were trimmed by 2 bases and 4 bases, with 8 bases remaining between them. CDR1 and CDR2 (germline): MRHNA, SNTAGT. The V and J genes are TRBV6-4 and TRBJ1-1; tentative D call: TRBD1 (5 bases). Sequencing was performed on cultured CD8+ T cells from PBMCs, taken from culture after CMV antigen stimulation. The sequence derives from a human donor in good health (CMV status not recorded). Some clones in this sample may be carry-over from other donors' samples. The CDR3: CASSDGGSTEAFF. CDR3 DNA: TGTGCCAGCAGTGACGGGGGGAGCACTGAAGCTTTCTTT.